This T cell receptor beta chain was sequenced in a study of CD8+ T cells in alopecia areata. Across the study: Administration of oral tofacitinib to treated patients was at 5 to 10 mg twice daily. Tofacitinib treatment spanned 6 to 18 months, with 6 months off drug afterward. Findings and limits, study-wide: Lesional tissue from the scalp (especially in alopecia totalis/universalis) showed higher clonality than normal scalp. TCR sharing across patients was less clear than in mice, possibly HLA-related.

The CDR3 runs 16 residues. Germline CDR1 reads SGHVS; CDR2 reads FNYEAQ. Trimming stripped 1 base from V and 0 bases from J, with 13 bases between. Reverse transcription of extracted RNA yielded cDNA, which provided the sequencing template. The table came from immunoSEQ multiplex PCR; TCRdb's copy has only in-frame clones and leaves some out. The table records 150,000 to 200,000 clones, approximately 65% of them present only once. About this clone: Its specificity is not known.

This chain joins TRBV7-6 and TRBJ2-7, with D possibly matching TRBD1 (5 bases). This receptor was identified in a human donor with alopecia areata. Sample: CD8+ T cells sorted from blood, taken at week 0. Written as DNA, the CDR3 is TGTGCCAGCAGCTTAGGGGGCGGAAAGAGCTCCTACGAGCAGTACTTC. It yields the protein CASSLGGGKSSYEQYF.